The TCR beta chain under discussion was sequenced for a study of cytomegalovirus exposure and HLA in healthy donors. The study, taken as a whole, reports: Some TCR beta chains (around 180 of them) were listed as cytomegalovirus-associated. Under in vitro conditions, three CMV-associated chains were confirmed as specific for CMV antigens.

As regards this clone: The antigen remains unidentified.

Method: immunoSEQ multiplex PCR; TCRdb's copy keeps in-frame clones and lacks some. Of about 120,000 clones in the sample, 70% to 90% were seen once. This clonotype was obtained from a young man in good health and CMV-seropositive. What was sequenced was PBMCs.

The DNA of the CDR3 is TGTGCCAGCAGTCCAGACGGGGGAAGAAACACCATATATTTT. Translating it yields CASSPDGGRNTIYF. The chain joins TRBV27 to TRBJ1-3; weak D call: TRBD1 (5 bases). The CDR3 covers 14 residues. Germline V gene lookup returns CDR1 MNHEY and CDR2 SMNVEV (reference sequence). Trimming took 5 bases from V and 5 from J, leaving 13 bases between them.